One sample yielded the 18 T cell receptor beta chains listed below, sequenced in a study of blood T cell repertoires in COVID-19. Assay used: immunoSEQ multiplex PCR; TCRdb lists only in-frame clones, some missing. The sample yields some 190,000 clones, 76% seen once. Sequencing used PBMCs or T cells enriched from blood (not recorded which). The source is a woman between 50 and 59 years old with acute COVID-19.

V is TRBV4-3 and J is TRBJ1-4; D gene unclear. The CDR3 length is 14 residues. V was trimmed by 4 bases and J by 5 bases, leaving 11 bases between them. Germline V gene sequence: CDR1 LGHNA, CDR2 YSLEER. The CDR3 loop reads CASSPEGGNEKLFF. As DNA, the CDR3 is TGCGCCAGCAGCCCGGAAGGAGGAAATGAAAAACTGTTTTTT.

This chain joins TRBV3-1 (or the pseudogene TRBV3-2) and TRBJ1-3; the D gene is possibly TRBD1 (6 bases). CDR3 length equals 17 residues. Trimming cost V 1 base and J 0 bases, with 13 bases left between them. Looked up from germline, CDR1 is LGHDT and CDR2 is YNNKEL (reference sequence). The CDR3 DNA is TGTGCCAGCAGCCAAGGAGGCAGGGGTGGCTCTGGAAACACCATATATTTT. Amino acid sequence: CASSQGGRGGSGNTIYF.

The chain carries TRBV19 and TRBJ1-3; 7 bases are shared with TRBD1. This CDR3 comprises 17 residues. CDR1 is LNHDA and CDR2 is SQIVND in the germline V gene (reference sequence). Trimming took 5 bases from V and 0 from J; bases not matched to a gene: 10. The CDR3 protein is CASSPLTGRSSGNTIYF. DNA of the CDR3: TGTGCCAGTAGTCCCTTGACAGGGAGAAGCTCTGGAAACACCATATATTTT. The full variable domain, completed using reference TRBV19 and TRBJ1-3, is DGGITQSPKYLFRKEGQNVTLSCEQNLNHDAMYWYRQDPGQGLRLIYYSQIVNDFQKGDIAEGYSVSREKKESFPLTVTSAQKNPTAFYLCASSPLTGRSSGNTIYFGEGSWLTVV.

The V gene is TRBV3-1 (or the pseudogene TRBV3-2), the J gene TRBJ1-1; unclear D gene. Per the germline V gene, CDR1 is LGHDT and CDR2 is YNNKEL (reference sequence). V dropped 2 bases and J dropped 0 bases, with 7 bases sitting between them. The CDR3 is 14 residues long. This CDR3 reads CASSQLSLNTEAFF. The CDR3 DNA sequence: TGTGCCAGCAGCCAACTGTCTTTGAACACTGAAGCTTTCTTT.

The chain uses TRBV29-1 and TRBJ1-2, with a tentative D call TRBD1 (6 bases). The CDR3 is made up of 13 amino acids. With 6 bases removed from V and 4 bases from J, the gap between germline ends came to 15 bases. Germline V gene data show CDR1 as SQVTM and CDR2 as ANQGSEA. The CDR3 DNA reads TGCAGCGTCCACATGGACAGCCTCTATGGCTACACCTTC. Amino acids: CSVHMDSLYGYTF. The entire variable domain, with the rest obtained from reference TRBV29-1 and TRBJ1-2, is as follows: SAVISQKPSRDICQRGTSLTIQCQVDSQVTMMFWYRQQPGQSLTLIATANQGSEATYESGFVIDKFPISRPNLTFSTLTVSNMSPEDSSIYLCSVHMDSLYGYTFGSGTRLTVV.

The chain joins TRBV5-1 to TRBJ2-5, with D tentatively TRBD2 (5 bases). Germline CDR1 reads SGHRS; CDR2 reads YFSETQ. The V gene lost 4 bases and the J gene lost 2 bases, with 9 bases spanning the gap. The CDR3 has 13 residues. CDR3 region: CASSLGNQETQYF. The CDR3 region has the DNA TGCGCCAGCAGCCTCGGGAATCAAGAGACCCAGTACTTC.

The V and J genes are TRBV19 and TRBJ1-5, with unresolved D. Germline-derived CDR1 and CDR2 are LNHDA and SQIVND (reference sequence). The ends were cut back, 7 bases at V and 1 base at J, with 11 bases in the middle. The CDR3 covers 14 residues. The CDR3 DNA follows: TGTGCCAGTACTGGATTCGGGAGCAATCAGCCCCAGCATTTT. It yields the protein CASTGFGSNQPQHF.

This chain's CDR3 is CASSFAGDSSGNTIYF. CDR3 sequence (DNA): TGTGCCAGCAGTTTTGCCGGCGACAGCTCTGGAAACACCATATATTTT. The chain joins TRBV28 to TRBJ1-3; a weak D match, TRBD1 (5 bases). Germline loops: CDR1 MDHEN, CDR2 SYDVKM. The CDR3 is 16 amino acids. With 3 bases removed from V and 0 bases from J, the gap between germline ends came to 12 bases.

This chain links TRBV7-9 with TRBJ2-7; D may be TRBD2 (5 bases). Germline loops: CDR1 SEHNR, CDR2 FQNEAQ (reference sequence). The V end was cut by 5 bases, the J end by 3 bases, with 11 bases between. The CDR3 is 13 amino acids. The CDR3 loop reads CASSLGDFYEQYV. CDR3 in DNA: TGTGCCAGCAGCCTCGGGGATTTCTACGAGCAGTACGTC.

This rearrangement joins TRBV6-5 to TRBJ2-4; 7 bases line up with TRBD2. The CDR3 consists of 16 residues. Germline V CDR1 and CDR2: MNHEY, SVGAGI. With V trimmed by 2 bases and J by 2 bases, 6 bases remained unmatched. CDR3 protein: CASSYGEGQPKNIQYF. The CDR3, as DNA: TGTGCCAGCAGTTACGGGGAGGGGCAACCCAAAAACATTCAGTACTTC.

This chain connects TRBV5-4 to TRBJ2-5; 10 bases align to TRBD1. Trimming cost V 5 bases and J 5 bases; bases outside gene matches: 3. CDR1 is SGHNT, CDR2 YYREEE, per germline (reference sequence). The CDR3 length is 13 residues. CDR3 in amino acids: CASSWDRGETQYF. For the CDR3, the DNA is TGTGCCAGCAGTTGGGACAGGGGTGAGACCCAGTACTTC.

V gene TRBV3-1 (or the pseudogene TRBV3-2) combines with J gene TRBJ2-5, with 11 bases identical to TRBD2. The CDR3 is 16 residues long. Germline values: CDR1 LGHDT, CDR2 YNNKEL (reference sequence). The ends lost 4 bases at V and 6 bases at J; junction bases unmatched: 10. DNA of the CDR3: TGTGCCAGCAGCCCCGGGGTAGCGGGGGGGCCTAAGACCCAGTACTTC. Encoded protein: CASSPGVAGGPKTQYF.

V gene TRBV19 combines with J gene TRBJ1-6; 11 bases agree with TRBD1. V was clipped by 6 bases and J by 10 bases; unmatched bases: 2. CDR1 LNHDA and CDR2 SQIVND come from the germline V gene (reference sequence). This CDR3 spans 13 amino acids. The CDR3 sequence: CASRGQGVSPLHF. CDR3 nucleotide sequence: TGTGCCAGTAGGGGACAGGGGGTATCACCCCTCCACTTT.

This chain connects TRBV7-9 to TRBJ2-5; D may be TRBD2 (6 bases). V dropped 0 bases and J dropped 2 bases, with 10 bases sitting between them. The CDR3 is made up of 15 amino acids. Germline CDR1 and CDR2: SEHNR and FQNEAQ (reference sequence). DNA of the CDR3: TGTGCCAGCAGCTTAGCTCTAGCGACTCAAGAGACCCAGTACTTC. Protein product: CASSLALATQETQYF.

This clone was seen more than once but under ten times. The chain has TRBV5-4 and TRBJ1-3; 7 bases are a match to TRBD1. V lost 4 bases to trimming and J lost 2 bases; unmatched junction nucleotides: 6. Germline V lookup: CDR1 SGHNT, CDR2 YYREEE (reference sequence). This CDR3 has 15 residues. The CDR3 loop is CASSLGQAAGNTIYF. The CDR3 DNA sequence: TGTGCCAGCAGCCTCGGACAGGCGGCTGGAAACACCATATATTTT.

The chain has TRBV6-2 or TRBV6-3 and TRBJ2-3, with 12 positions matching TRBD1. CDR3 length equals 16 residues. With 5 bases clipped from V and 6 bases from J, the junction kept 9 bases outside the gene matches. CDR1 and CDR2 from the germline V gene are MNHEY and SVGEGT. Here the CDR3 DNA reads TGTGCCAGCAGTCCCGGGACAGGGGGCCTGTGGGATACGCAGTATTTT. Translated: CASSPGTGGLWDTQYF.

The DNA for the CDR3 is TGCGCCAGCAGCTCCGGACAGGGGGGTAGCACCGGGGAGCTGTTTTTT. Translation gives CASSSGQGGSTGELFF. This sequence joins TRBV5-1 and TRBJ2-2; 10 positions agree with TRBD1. V trimming: 3 bases; J trimming: 4 bases; junction bases outside the gene matches: 6. Per germline, CDR1 SGHRS and CDR2 YFSETQ. The CDR3 spans 16 residues. Filled out from reference TRBV5-1 and TRBJ2-2, the complete variable domain reads KAGVTQTPRYLIKTRGQQVTLSCSPISGHRSVSWYQQTPGQGLQFLFEYFSETQRNKGNFPGRFSGRQFSNSRSEMNVSTLELGDSALYLCASSSGQGGSTGELFFGEGSRLTVL.

This chain joins TRBV19 and TRBJ1-2; 8 nucleotides align to TRBD1. The V segment lost 4 bases and the J segment 3 bases; nucleotides outside the gene matches: 13. Per the germline V gene, CDR1 is LNHDA and CDR2 is SQIVND (reference sequence). The CDR3 covers 17 residues. Here the CDR3 DNA reads TGTGCCAGTAGTACTTTAGGACAGGGACGGTCGGACTATGGCTACACCTTC. Translating it yields CASSTLGQGRSDYGYTF.